One and the same sample provided the 21 T cell receptor beta chains below, sequenced in a study of brain T cells in children with intractable seizures. Clones were sequenced by immunoSEQ multiplex PCR, and TCRdb holds only the in-frame ones, with some missing. The table lists under 150,000 clones, roughly 94% of them singletons. This specimen was peripheral blood, taken at surgery. These TCRs come from a boy in the first two years of life with hemimegalencephaly and intractable seizures.

V gene TRBV28 combines with J gene TRBJ2-7, with TRBD2 as a possible D gene (6 bases). There are 15 residues in the CDR3. Germline V gene data show CDR1 as MDHEN and CDR2 as SYDVKM. The germline V and J ends were trimmed by 3 bases and 1 base, with 13 bases remaining between them. The CDR3 reads CASSLLGGGSYEQYF. The CDR3 DNA is TGTGCCAGCAGTTTGTTGGGGGGTGGGTCCTACGAGCAGTACTTC.

The V and J genes are TRBV6-6 and TRBJ2-7; 8 bases line up with TRBD2. CDR1 is MNHNY, CDR2 SVGAGI, per germline (reference sequence). CDR3 size: 13 residues. After removal of 7 bases from V and 0 bases from J, the junction contained 2 bases not matched to a gene. The CDR3 bases are TGTGCCAGCAAACTAGCGGTCTCCTACGAGCAGTACTTC. Translating gives CASKLAVSYEQYF.

V gene TRBV5-4 combines with J gene TRBJ2-3; D may be TRBD2 (6 bases). Germline V CDR1 and CDR2: SGHNT, YYREEE (reference sequence). There are 14 residues in the CDR3. V lost 4 bases, J lost 2 bases, and 11 bases lay in between. CDR3 residues: CASSRDSSTDTQYF. The CDR3 region has the DNA TGTGCCAGCAGCCGGGACTCCTCCACAGATACGCAGTATTTT.

The chain is built from TRBV30 and TRBJ2-3; unclear D gene. This CDR3 region has 14 residues. The V gene lost 2 bases and the J gene lost 1 base, with 10 bases spanning the gap. CDR1 and CDR2 from the germline V gene are GTSNPN and SVGIG (reference sequence). CDR3 DNA: TGTGCCTGGAGTACCCGTGGGGGCACAGATACGCAGTATTTT. Encoded protein: CAWSTRGGTDTQYF.

This clone was observed a few times. This chain uses TRBV6-6 with TRBJ1-1; D ambiguous. V lost 2 bases to trimming and J lost 2 bases, with 6 bases between them. This CDR3 region has 13 residues. CDR1 is MNHNY, CDR2 SVGAGI, per germline (reference sequence). The CDR3 loop is CASSYGGNTEAFF. CDR3 DNA sequence: TGTGCCAGCAGTTACGGCGGAAACACTGAAGCTTTCTTT.

V is TRBV20-1 and J is TRBJ2-7; 7 nucleotides match TRBD1. Germline V gene data show CDR1 as DFQATT and CDR2 as SNEGSKA (reference sequence). The CDR3 length is 13 residues. The V and J ends lost 3 bases and 4 bases, in that order; junction bases with no gene match: 6. The CDR3, as DNA: TGCAGTGCTAGTCCGGGACAGATTTACGAGCAGTACTTC. It translates to CSASPGQIYEQYF.

CDR3 coding DNA: TGTGCCAGTACCACAGGGGGCTCATACGAGCAGTACTTC. This encodes CASTTGGSYEQYF. V usage is TRBV19 and J usage is TRBJ2-7; 9 bases map to TRBD1. Looked up from germline, CDR1 is LNHDA and CDR2 is SQIVND (reference sequence). The CDR3 has 13 amino acids. J was trimmed by 4 bases and V by 7 bases; bases with no gene match: 5.

The genes are TRBV11-2 and TRBJ2-7; the match to TRBD2 covers 7 bases. CDR3 length equals 14 residues. The germline CDR1 and CDR2 sequences are SGHAT and FQNNGV. The J segment lost 7 bases and the V segment lost 1 base, leaving 7 bases of the junction unmatched. Here the CDR3 DNA reads TGTGCCAGCAGCTTAGGAGGAGCCGGGAGGGAGCAGTACTTC. It codes for CASSLGGAGREQYF.

The chain employs TRBV9 and TRBJ2-5; 10 nucleotides agree with TRBD1. This CDR3 has 16 amino acids. Germline assignment: CDR1 SGDLS and CDR2 YYNGEE. Losses at the gene ends were 5 bases for V and 3 bases for J; bases not matched to a gene: 10. Written as DNA, the CDR3 is TGTGCCAGCAGTAGACAGGGGGCGGTCGGGAAAGAGACCCAGTACTTC. Protein product: CASSRQGAVGKETQYF.

The chain has TRBV7-3 and TRBJ1-1; TRBD1 might be the D (5 bases). CDR3 length: 13 residues. Germline CDR1 and CDR2: SGHTA and FQGTGA. V was trimmed by 5 bases and J by 8 bases, leaving 15 bases between them. The CDR3 reads CASSPTRGAEAFF. The DNA for the CDR3 is TGTGCCAGCAGCCCGACTCGTGGGGCCGAAGCTTTCTTT.

The chain combines TRBV15 with TRBJ1-2; no reliable D call. The CDR3 runs to 12 residues. Trimming pared 8 bases from V and 7 bases from J, leaving 14 bases between. From germline, CDR1 is LNHNV and CDR2 YYDKDF (reference sequence). The CDR3 region has the DNA TGTGCCACCGAAGGCACCACGGGTGGCTACACCTTC. Protein: CATEGTTGGYTF.

This clone was seen only once. The gene calls are TRBV28 and TRBJ2-3; 7 positions agree with TRBD2. The CDR3 sequence is 15 residues long. The J segment lost 4 bases and the V segment lost 2 bases, leaving 6 bases of the junction unmatched. In germline, CDR1 is MDHEN, CDR2 SYDVKM. CDR3 loop: CASSLGAGVSDTQYF. Here the CDR3 DNA reads TGTGCCAGCAGTTTAGGGGCGGGAGTTTCAGATACGCAGTATTTT.

The V call is TRBV6-2 or TRBV6-3, the J call TRBJ2-7; 11 bases fit TRBD2. J gave up 3 bases and V 6 bases, and 4 bases lay outside the gene matches. CDR1 is MNHEY, CDR2 SVGEGT, per germline. This CDR3 spans 14 amino acids. CDR3 coding DNA: TGTGCCAGCAGCCAAACTAGCGGGAGCTACGAGCAGTACTTC. It specifies CASSQTSGSYEQYF.

This clone was seen once. The chain carries TRBV5-1 and TRBJ2-5, with 10 bases matching TRBD2. There are 16 residues in the CDR3. Germline CDR1 and CDR2: SGHRS and YFSETQ. Trimming cost V 3 bases and J 3 bases; bases outside gene matches: 8. The CDR3 spells CASSSASLAGEETQYF. The CDR3 nucleotides read TGCGCCAGCAGCTCCGCTTCTCTAGCGGGGGAAGAGACCCAGTACTTC.

The chain recombines TRBV19 with TRBJ1-5; unclear D gene. Germline CDR1 and CDR2: LNHDA and SQIVND (reference sequence). CDR3 length equals 16 residues. The V end lost 4 bases, the J end lost 6 bases, and 19 bases lay between the germline ends. CDR3 loop: CASSKWQTTRSQPQHF. CDR3 nucleotide sequence: TGTGCCAGTAGTAAGTGGCAGACAACTAGGAGTCAGCCCCAGCATTTT.

CDR3 nucleotide sequence: TGTGCCAGCAGTACCTTTGGGGGAGGGCCCCACGAGCAGTACTTC. Translating it yields CASSTFGGGPHEQYF. The rearrangement links TRBV28 to TRBJ2-7, with 7 bases lining up with TRBD2. The V and J ends lost 5 bases and 5 bases, in that order; junction bases with no gene match: 12. There are 15 residues in the CDR3. Germline V gene sequence: CDR1 MDHEN, CDR2 SYDVKM.

This sequence joins TRBV3-1 (or the pseudogene TRBV3-2) and TRBJ2-5, with 9 bases aligning to TRBD2. Germline loops: CDR1 LGHDT, CDR2 YNNKEL (reference sequence). The junction had 9 bases not matched to a gene; V was cut back by 0 bases and J by 7 bases. The CDR3 totals 16 residues. The DNA of the CDR3 is TGTGCCAGCAGCCAAGATCCGATAGCGGGAGTGCGGACCCAGTACTTC. Translating gives CASSQDPIAGVRTQYF.

This chain's CDR3 is CASSPTARSSPLHF. The CDR3 DNA reads TGTGCCAGCAGTCCGACGGCCCGATCGTCACCCCTCCACTTT. This chain uses TRBV2 with TRBJ1-6; D is undetermined. Looked up from germline, CDR1 is SNHLY and CDR2 is FYNNEI. V gave up 5 bases and J gave up 10 bases, with 15 bases separating them. The CDR3 is 14 residues long.

The chain carries TRBV27 and TRBJ2-5; a possible D gene is TRBD1 (8 bases). The V end lost 8 bases, the J end lost 5 bases, and 27 bases lay between the germline ends. The CDR3 length is 17 residues. The V gene's germline CDR1 is MNHEY and CDR2 SMNVEV (reference sequence). Here the CDR3 reads CASRVGGRAQGAETQYF. CDR3 in DNA: TGTGCCAGCCGGGTCGGAGGGAGGGCCCAGGGGGCGGAGACCCAGTACTTC.

This chain joins TRBV6-5 and TRBJ1-3; D is unresolved. V was pared by 3 bases and J by 0 bases, with 12 bases between. CDR3 length: 16 amino acids. Germline values: CDR1 MNHEY, CDR2 SVGAGI. The CDR3 DNA reads as TGTGCCAGCAGTTATCGCGGGGAAGTCTCTGGAAACACCATATATTTT. It encodes CASSYRGEVSGNTIYF.

The gene calls are TRBV11-3 and TRBJ2-3; 8 bases are a match to TRBD1. V trimming: 1 base; J trimming: 7 bases; junction bases outside the gene matches: 4. The length of the CDR3 is 14 residues. Germline-derived CDR1 and CDR2 are SGHNT and YENEEA. CDR3: CASSLGRTGHTQYF. CDR3 DNA: TGTGCCAGCAGCTTAGGCCGGACAGGGCATACGCAGTATTTT.